This entry lists 22 T cell receptor beta chains sequenced from one sample in a study of molecular identifiers for immune sequencing clone quantification (dated by TCRdb to 2016 to 2019). The protocol used for the library was PCR. The sequencer was an Illumina HiSeq 4000. TCRdb applied fastp at Q25 and MiXCR to the public reads, then kept only in-frame beta chains. For every CDR3 protein sequence, its rows merge into one entry that carries the most common genes and DNA. Present in this sample are about 510,000 distinct CDR3 sequences, over 20% of which were seen just once. The ten largest clones represent about 0.8% of the sample. Material: naive CD8+ T cells from blood, with Jurkat cell RNA spiked in. The cell subset or site label, as the study defines it: FACS-sorted CD8+CD4-CCR7+CD45RA+ naive T cells. All receptors come from a human donor in good health. Some libraries in this study had Jurkat cell RNA spiked in.

This clonotype was observed many times. The gene calls are TRBV28 and TRBJ2-5, with 12 bases aligning to TRBD2. The CDR3 is 18 amino acids. Germline CDR1 is MDHEN and CDR2 is SYDVKM. J gave up 5 bases and V 5 bases, and 15 bases lay outside the gene matches. CDR3 bases: TGTGCCAGCAGTCCACTCCCCCCTAGCGGGAGGGGGGGTGAGACCCAGTACTTC. Its translation: CASSPLPPSGRGGETQYF.

In its sample, this clonotype was seen many times. J is TRBJ2-3 and V is TRBV9; D unresolved. The germline gives CDR1 SGDLS, CDR2 YYNGEE. V was clipped by 2 bases and J by 1 base, with 11 bases between them. CDR3 length: 15 residues. CDR3 DNA sequence: TGTGCCAGCAGCGTCTCAGCCTTTCGCACAGATACGCAGTATTTT. It specifies CASSVSAFRTDTQYF.

The V gene is TRBV5-6, the J gene TRBJ1-5; 7 bases agree with TRBD1. This CDR3 comprises 17 residues. The germline gives CDR1 SGHDT, CDR2 YYEEEE. Germline trimming cut 2 bases from V and 5 bases from J; bases unmatched to any gene: 13. CDR3 sequence reads: CASSFFPTGRTDQPQHF. As DNA, the CDR3 is TGTGCCAGCAGCTTCTTTCCGACAGGGAGGACAGATCAGCCCCAGCATTTT.

The chain has TRBV2 and TRBJ1-2; the match to TRBD1 covers 10 bases. Germline CDR1 SNHLY, CDR2 FYNNEI. The J segment lost 6 bases and the V segment lost 4 bases, leaving 8 bases of the junction unmatched. The CDR3 spans 15 residues. CDR3 protein: CASSAGTGVVDGYTF. The CDR3 DNA reads as TGTGCCAGCAGTGCCGGGACAGGGGTGGTGGATGGCTACACCTTC.

This clonotype was counted many times. The J gene is TRBJ2-3, the V gene TRBV27, with 7 bases aligning to TRBD1. J lost 2 bases, V lost 9 bases, and 8 bases had no gene match. CDR1 MNHEY and CDR2 SMNVEV come from the germline V gene (reference sequence). The CDR3 runs 14 residues. In DNA, the CDR3 is TGTGCCAGAAGGGACAGCCTCTACACAGATACGCAGTATTTT. Translation gives CARRDSLYTDTQYF.

With regard to this clonotype: This may be a read error: a much more frequent sequence differs by one nucleotide. The chain is built from TRBV28 and TRBJ2-3, with a weak D call TRBD1 (7 bases). Germline V CDR1 and CDR2: MDHEN, SYDVKM. The CDR3 spans 15 residues. For the CDR3, the DNA is TGTGCCAGCAGGCCCAGGGGGGCTCCCACAGGTACGCAGTATTTT. Its translation: CASRPRGAPTGTQYF.

This clonotype has more than one count but fewer than ten. The rearrangement uses TRBV6-1 and TRBJ2-2; 9 bases match TRBD2. CDR1 and CDR2 from the germline V gene are MNHNS and SASEGT. The CDR3 runs 16 residues. V shed 7 bases, J shed 5 bases, and the junction held 11 bases outside the gene matches. CDR3: CASNDVAGEGTGELFF. As DNA, the CDR3 is TGTGCCAGCAACGATGTAGCGGGAGAGGGAACCGGGGAGCTGTTTTTT.

This chain joins TRBV30 and TRBJ2-2; D is perhaps TRBD1 (6 bases). Trimming stripped 6 bases from V and 7 bases from J, with 18 bases between. Germline V gene data show CDR1 as GTSNPN and CDR2 as SVGIG (reference sequence). This CDR3 contains 14 residues. The CDR3 loop is CACSLDSPGGELFF. CDR3 nucleotide sequence: TGTGCCTGTAGCCTGGACAGCCCGGGCGGGGAGCTGTTTTTT. The full variable domain, rest sourced from reference TRBV30 and TRBJ2-2, is SQTIHQWPATLVQPVGSPLSLECTVEGTSNPNLYWYRQAAGRGLQLLFYSVGIGQISSEVPQNLSASRPQDRQFILSSKKLLLSDSGFYLCACSLDSPGGELFFGEGSRLTVL.

This clonotype came up many times. The rearrangement links TRBV6-5 to TRBJ2-1; unclear D gene. The germline gives CDR1 MNHEY, CDR2 SVGAGI. The CDR3 is made up of 13 amino acids. Trimming stripped 3 bases from V and 8 bases from J, with 11 bases between. The CDR3 protein is CASSYTGQDEQFF. The CDR3 DNA sequence: TGTGCCAGCAGTTATACGGGTCAAGATGAGCAGTTCTTC.

For this clonotype: It may be a read error: a sequence one base away is much more abundant. The chain is built from TRBV28 and TRBJ1-1, with no clear D. The CDR3 totals 15 residues. Germline assignment: CDR1 MDHEN and CDR2 SYDVKM. CDR3 in amino acids: CASSSSWQINTDAFF. The CDR3 nucleotides are TGTGCCAGCTCCTCGTCTTGGCAGATCAACACTGACGCTTTCTTT. The entire variable domain, with the rest obtained from reference TRBV28 and TRBJ1-1, is as follows: DVKVTQSSRYLVKRTGEKVFLECVQDMDHENMFWYRQDPGLGLRLIYFSYDVKMKEKGDIPEGYSVSREKKERFSLILESASTNQTSMYLCASSSSWQINTDAFFGQGTRLTVV.

This clonotype was detected a few times. This sequence joins TRBV28 and TRBJ2-2, with TRBD1 as a possible D gene (6 bases). Trimming took off 7 bases at V and 1 base at J, with 16 bases between the two ends. Germline assignment: CDR1 MDHEN and CDR2 SYDVKM. The CDR3 extends over 16 amino acids. Here the CDR3 DNA reads TGTGCCAGCAAGCCCCAAGGACAGCTGAACACCGGGGAGCTGTTTTTT. As protein: CASKPQGQLNTGELFF.

The table lists this clonotype with many counts. V usage is TRBV25-1 and J usage is TRBJ1-5; D ambiguous. CDR1 is MGHDK, CDR2 SYGVNS, per germline. This CDR3 has 10 residues. V was pared by 3 bases and J by 8 bases, with 2 bases between. The CDR3 sequence: CASSEKPQHF. The CDR3 region has the DNA TGTGCCAGCAGTGAGAAGCCCCAGCATTTT.

V gene TRBV5-6 combines with J gene TRBJ2-7; D gene uncertain. V lost 4 bases, J lost 2 bases, and 16 bases lay in between. The germline V gene has CDR1 SGHDT and CDR2 YYEEEE. This CDR3 comprises 15 residues. CDR3 protein: CASSPTNHFPYEQYF. In DNA, the CDR3 is TGTGCCAGCAGCCCCACAAATCATTTCCCCTACGAGCAGTACTTC.

With respect to this clonotype: Germline is not matched at one junction end, which may reflect a read error. V is TRBV7-9 and J is TRBJ2-5; 8 bases are a match to TRBD2. CDR1 and CDR2 (germline): SEHNR, FQNEAQ (reference sequence). This CDR3 contains 16 residues. In DNA, the CDR3 is TGTGCCAGCAGCTTAGCCGACGCGGGGGGTCAAGAGATCCAGTACTTC. Amino acid sequence: CASSLADAGGQEIQYF.

The CDR3 reads CASSLDLGNSDEKLFF. The DNA for the CDR3 is TGTGCCAGCAGCTTAGATCTGGGGAACTCGGATGAAAAACTGTTTTTT. J is TRBJ1-4 and V is TRBV11-2; D is unresolved. Looked up from germline, CDR1 is SGHAT and CDR2 is FQNNGV. There are 16 residues in the CDR3. V shed 0 bases and J shed 6 bases, with 14 bases lying between them.

V usage is TRBV12-3 or TRBV12-4 and J usage is TRBJ1-1; tentative D call: TRBD1 (5 bases). V shed 6 bases and J shed 0 bases, with 14 bases lying between them. This CDR3 is 15 amino acids long. This CDR3 is CASSPIGDLNTEAFF. CDR3 coding DNA: TGTGCCAGCAGCCCCATAGGGGATTTGAACACTGAAGCTTTCTTT.

Remarks on this clonotype: A much more abundant neighbour one base away suggests this may be a read error. The V call is TRBV6-6, the J call TRBJ2-7; TRBD2 aligns across 8 bases. Germline V gene sequence: CDR1 MNHNY, CDR2 SVGAGI (reference sequence). With 5 bases clipped from V and 5 bases from J, the junction kept 11 bases outside the gene matches. CDR3 size: 15 residues. The CDR3 is CASSQTGGRSNEQYF. The CDR3 DNA sequence: TGTGCCAGCAGTCAGACTGGCGGGAGGTCCAACGAGCAGTACTTC.

This clonotype showed up just a few times. One junction end does not reproduce the germline sequence, and a read error may be involved. CDR3 bases: TGTGCCAGCAGTTACGTGTCGGGCACTGGAGCTTTCTTT. It encodes CASSYVSGTGAFF. The chain carries TRBV6-2 or TRBV6-3 and TRBJ1-1; D is unclear. CDR3 length equals 13 residues. Per the germline V gene, CDR1 is MNHEY and CDR2 is SVGEGT.

This rearrangement joins TRBV4-1 to TRBJ2-1, with D perhaps TRBD1 or TRBD2 (5 bases each). The CDR3 has 13 amino acids. The germline CDR1 and CDR2 sequences are MGHRA and YSYEKL. Trimming cost V 1 base and J 8 bases, with 9 bases left between them. The CDR3 DNA reads as TGCGCCAGCAGCCAAGCTATGGGGGATGAGCAGTTCTTC. It yields the protein CASSQAMGDEQFF.

With regard to this clonotype: This sequence may be a read error, since a much larger clone differs from it by one base. The genes are TRBV9 and TRBJ1-1; unclear D gene. Looked up from germline, CDR1 is SGDLS and CDR2 is YYNGEE. CDR3 length: 12 residues. V was cut by 5 bases and J by 8 bases, with 13 bases left in between. The CDR3: CASRVGTLEAFF. CDR3 DNA sequence: TGTGCCAGCAGGGTGGGCACACTCGAAGCTTTCTTT.

In the case of this clonotype: Compared with germline, one end of the junction differs, possibly owing to a read error. V usage is TRBV12-5 and J usage is TRBJ2-1; D possibly uses TRBD1 or TRBD2 (5 bases each). Germline CDR1 LGHNT, CDR2 FRNRAP. The CDR3 has 13 amino acids. The CDR3 region is CASGPEGPRPRIF. DNA for the CDR3: TGTGCTAGTGGTCCCGAGGGACCCCGGCCCAGGATCTTC.

This clonotype occurred many times. V and J are TRBV10-3 and TRBJ2-7; D is possibly TRBD2 (5 bases). This CDR3 has 11 amino acids. In germline, CDR1 is ENHRY, CDR2 SYGVKD. V dropped 10 bases and J dropped 4 bases, with 11 bases sitting between them. This CDR3 reads CATDGGYEQYF. The CDR3 DNA is TGTGCCACCGACGGCGGGTACGAGCAGTACTTC.